This entry is about one T cell receptor beta chain. Antigen specificity is unknown. Sequencing used immunoSEQ multiplex PCR; TCRdb keeps in-frame clones, though not all of them. The sample shows about 70,000 clones, approximately 86% of them seen only once. The CDR3 is made up of 12 amino acids. V lost 4 bases to trimming and J lost 6 bases, with 10 bases between them. CDR1 LGHNA and CDR2 YNFKEQ come from the germline V gene. These data belong to a study of OX40 agonist ivuxolimab in advanced cancers. As for the study in general: Of the participants, under 50% had some prior anti-PD-1, anti-PD-L1 or anti-CTLA-4 therapy, which was allowed. Study results and caveats: Low normalized T-cell clonal expansion was additionally recorded for some nonresponders.

The rearrangement links TRBV4-2 to TRBJ2-7; D possibly matches TRBD1 or TRBD2 (6 bases each). Sequences were derived from CD4+ or CD8+ T cells sorted from blood, sampled in a trial of the OX40 agonist ivuxolimab. This receptor was obtained from an adult with an advanced solid tumor such as melanoma, head and neck, liver or kidney cancer. The CDR3 sequence is CASSPRGREQYF. Written as DNA, the CDR3 is TGTGCCAGCAGCCCCCGGGGGCGCGAGCAGTACTTC.